This passage covers 30 T cell receptor beta chains from one sample sequenced in a study of shared clonotypes between healthy human individuals. Produced via immunoSEQ multiplex PCR; TCRdb's table is partial and in-frame only. Of about 480,000 clones detected, 75% to 85% appear once; the ten largest clones hold under 15%. Sample: PBMCs. These receptors all stem from a woman aged 40 to 50 in good health. Some clones in this sample may be carry-over from other donors' samples.

The chain has TRBV29-1 and TRBJ2-5; tentatively, D is TRBD1 (7 bases). Trimming took off 6 bases at V and 5 bases at J, with 22 bases between the two ends. The CDR3 covers 15 residues. The V gene's germline CDR1 is SQVTM and CDR2 ANQGSEA. The CDR3 loop reads CSVTGANVGGETQYF. The CDR3 coding sequence is TGCAGCGTAACAGGGGCCAACGTCGGAGGGGAGACCCAGTACTTC.

The chain couples TRBV27 to TRBJ1-2; 7 bases line up with TRBD1. V shed 2 bases and J 5 bases; nucleotides not matched to a gene: 5. CDR1 MNHEY and CDR2 SMNVEV come from the germline V gene (reference sequence). The CDR3 contains 14 residues. CDR3 residues: CASSLGQVGYGYTF. CDR3 coding DNA: TGTGCCAGCAGTTTAGGACAGGTCGGGTATGGCTACACCTTC.

The chain combines TRBV15 with TRBJ2-1, with 11 bases fitting TRBD1. The CDR3 extends over 14 amino acids. Germline loops: CDR1 LNHNV, CDR2 YYDKDF (reference sequence). V shed 0 bases and J 15 bases; nucleotides not matched to a gene: 7. This chain's CDR3 is CATSRDLDRGLGFF. The CDR3 coding sequence is TGTGCCACCAGCAGAGATCTGGACAGGGGGCTCGGGTTCTTC.

The genes are TRBV11-2 and TRBJ2-7; D tentatively fits TRBD1 or TRBD2 (6 bases each). The CDR3 consists of 16 residues. The V end lost 5 bases, the J end lost 3 bases, and 20 bases lay between the germline ends. The V gene's germline CDR1 is SGHAT and CDR2 FQNNGV. The CDR3 sequence is CASSTDRLIADYEQYF. DNA of the CDR3: TGTGCCAGCAGCACGGACAGACTAATAGCGGACTACGAGCAGTACTTC.

The chain joins TRBV2 to TRBJ2-7; possibly TRBD1 for D (6 bases). The V and J ends lost 6 bases and 2 bases respectively, with 14 bases between them. The CDR3 loop spans 14 amino acids. The germline V gene encodes CDR1 SNHLY and CDR2 FYNNEI. CDR3 region: CASRTLGQAYEQYF. The CDR3 DNA follows: TGTGCCAGCAGGACCCTGGGACAAGCCTACGAGCAGTACTTC.

The chain links TRBV25-1 to TRBJ1-5, with 9 bases that match TRBD1. Germline V gene lookup returns CDR1 MGHDK and CDR2 SYGVNS. The CDR3 is 18 residues long. The V segment lost 4 bases and the J segment 2 bases; nucleotides outside the gene matches: 12. CDR3 sequence: CASSGSRDREDGNQPQHF. DNA of the CDR3: TGTGCCAGCAGTGGATCTAGGGACAGGGAGGACGGCAATCAGCCCCAGCATTTT.

V gene TRBV11-2 combines with J gene TRBJ2-2, with 7 bases identical to TRBD2. Germline V gene lookup returns CDR1 SGHAT and CDR2 FQNNGV. J gave up 4 bases and V 2 bases, and 4 bases lay outside the gene matches. CDR3 length: 15 amino acids. CDR3 bases: TGTGCCAGCAGCTTAAGGACGGGAGGCACCGGGGAGCTGTTTTTT. This sequence encodes CASSLRTGGTGELFF.

In this sample, this clone turned up a few times. The rearrangement links TRBV2 to TRBJ1-1, with D unresolved. The CDR3 extends over 12 amino acids. Looked up from germline, CDR1 is SNHLY and CDR2 is FYNNEI. The V end was cut by 5 bases, the J end by 2 bases, with 6 bases between. The chain's CDR3 is CASSSRNTEAFF. The DNA for the CDR3 is TGTGCCAGCAGTAGCAGAAACACTGAAGCTTTCTTT. The full variable domain, completed using reference TRBV2 and TRBJ1-1, is EPEVTQTPSHQVTQMGQEVILRCVPISNHLYFYWYRQILGQKVEFLVSFYNNEISEKSEIFDDQFSVERPDGSNFTLKIRSTKLEDSAMYFCASSSRNTEAFFGQGTRLTVV.

V is TRBV5-1 and J is TRBJ2-2, with D possibly being TRBD2 (7 bases). Germline CDR1 reads SGHRS; CDR2 reads YFSETQ. CDR3 length: 18 amino acids. Trimming took 2 bases from V and 0 from J, leaving 17 bases between them. The CDR3 DNA sequence: TGCGCCAGCAGCTTTAACGGGGGGCGAGGGACGAACACCGGGGAGCTGTTTTTT. It codes for CASSFNGGRGTNTGELFF. Complete variable domain (other parts from reference TRBV5-1 and TRBJ2-2): KAGVTQTPRYLIKTRGQQVTLSCSPISGHRSVSWYQQTPGQGLQFLFEYFSETQRNKGNFPGRFSGRQFSNSRSEMNVSTLELGDSALYLCASSFNGGRGTNTGELFFGEGSRLTVL.

The count of this clone is one. The rearrangement links TRBV7-9 to TRBJ1-2; unclear D gene. This CDR3 region has 12 residues. Between the trimmed V and J ends, which lost 5 bases and 2 bases, there was a span of 6 bases. The V gene's germline CDR1 is SEHNR and CDR2 FQNEAQ (reference sequence). The CDR3 DNA sequence: TGTGCCAGCAGCCCAGTGAACTATGGCTACACCTTC. It translates to CASSPVNYGYTF.

The chain couples TRBV29-1 to TRBJ2-7; 7 bases match TRBD2. The CDR3 totals 14 residues. Trimming cost V 7 bases and J 2 bases; bases outside gene matches: 11. CDR1 is SQVTM and CDR2 is ANQGSEA in the germline V gene. CDR3 in DNA: TGCAGCGCTGGGCGGACTAGTGGGACCTACGAGCAGTACTTC. Residues: CSAGRTSGTYEQYF.

This chain connects TRBV15 to TRBJ2-3; tentative D call: TRBD2 (5 bases). This CDR3 is built from 14 residues. In germline, CDR1 is LNHNV, CDR2 YYDKDF (reference sequence). Trimming left V 6 bases short and J 5 bases short, with 15 bases between. The DNA for the CDR3 is TGTGCCACCAGGAGTGGAGGACGGGGAGATACGCAGTATTTT. Its protein product is CATRSGGRGDTQYF.

This clone was seen repeatedly, ten times or more. The rearrangement uses TRBV10-3 and TRBJ1-1, with D unclear. The CDR3 is made up of 12 amino acids. V lost 4 bases to trimming and J lost 4 bases, with 7 bases between them. Germline V gene data show CDR1 as ENHRY and CDR2 as SYGVKD. CDR3 bases: TGTGCCATCAGTGGAGCGGCCACTGAAGCTTTCTTT. This translates into CAISGAATEAFF.

The V call is TRBV6-1, the J call TRBJ2-2; either TRBD1 or TRBD2 may supply D (5 bases each). V was clipped by 6 bases and J by 1 base, with 12 bases between them. Germline values: CDR1 MNHNS, CDR2 SASEGT. The CDR3 consists of 15 residues. CDR3 in amino acids: CASRTRGVNTGELFF. The CDR3 bases are TGTGCCAGCAGGACGAGGGGAGTGAACACCGGGGAGCTGTTTTTT.

The rearrangement uses TRBV7-3 and TRBJ2-3; D is undetermined. The CDR3 loop spans 16 amino acids. The germline gives CDR1 SGHTA, CDR2 FQGTGA. With 0 bases removed from V and 0 bases from J, the gap between germline ends came to 10 bases. The CDR3 DNA reads as TGTGCCAGCAGCTTAACGGCTCAGCCAAGCACAGATACGCAGTATTTT. It specifies CASSLTAQPSTDTQYF.

The chain joins TRBV20-1 to TRBJ2-7; possibly TRBD2 for D (6 bases). Trimming stripped 6 bases from V and 3 bases from J, with 9 bases between. Germline loops: CDR1 DFQATT, CDR2 SNEGSKA (reference sequence). This CDR3 spans 11 amino acids. The CDR3 loop reads CSARDFYEQYF. CDR3 nucleotide sequence: TGCAGTGCCCGGGACTTCTACGAGCAGTACTTC.

V usage is TRBV2 and J usage is TRBJ2-7; D may correspond to TRBD1 or TRBD2 (6 bases each). Trimming took 1 base from V and 6 from J, leaving 16 bases between them. Germline V gene data show CDR1 as SNHLY and CDR2 as FYNNEI. This CDR3 contains 15 residues. CDR3 nucleotides: TGTGCCAGCAGTGAAGGGTCGGGGGCCTCAGGCGAGCAGTACTTC. This encodes CASSEGSGASGEQYF.

The chain links TRBV29-1 to TRBJ2-5; the D call may be TRBD1 or TRBD2 (5 bases each). Trimming pared 7 bases from V and 4 bases from J, leaving 22 bases between. The germline V gene encodes CDR1 SQVTM and CDR2 ANQGSEA. The CDR3 totals 15 residues. Here the CDR3 reads CSALSTGTPSETQYF. The DNA of the CDR3 is TGCAGCGCACTAAGCACGGGGACCCCCTCAGAGACCCAGTACTTC.

The chain carries TRBV28 and TRBJ1-2, with 8 bases aligning to TRBD1. The CDR3 has 14 amino acids. Looked up from germline, CDR1 is MDHEN and CDR2 is SYDVKM. Germline trimming cut 3 bases from V and 8 bases from J; bases unmatched to any gene: 8. The CDR3 sequence is CASSLSGRGRGYTF. The CDR3 DNA is TGTGCCAGCAGTTTGTCAGGCAGGGGGCGAGGCTACACCTTC.

The chain recombines TRBV7-2 with TRBJ1-5, with D uncertain. Trimming removed 2 bases from V and 9 bases from J, with 11 bases in between. Germline V CDR1 and CDR2: SGHTA, FQGNSA. CDR3 length: 13 residues. DNA of the CDR3: TGTGCCAGCAGCTTAAACGAAGCGGGGCCCCAGCATTTT. Translated: CASSLNEAGPQHF.

This rearrangement joins TRBV5-1 to TRBJ2-1, with TRBD2 identical over 10 bases. This CDR3 has 16 residues. The V gene's germline CDR1 is SGHRS and CDR2 YFSETQ. Trimming took 5 bases from V and 8 from J; bases not matched to a gene: 13. CDR3 loop: CASRIGSSGSVDEQFF. The CDR3 coding sequence is TGCGCCAGCAGGATTGGATCTAGCGGGAGTGTTGATGAGCAGTTCTTC.

The J gene is TRBJ2-7, the V gene TRBV5-1; 7 nucleotides match TRBD1. The germline V gene encodes CDR1 SGHRS and CDR2 YFSETQ. The ends lost 0 bases at V and 3 bases at J; junction bases unmatched: 3. The CDR3 consists of 14 residues. CDR3 sequence reads: CASSLVGQDYEQYF. CDR3 nucleotides: TGCGCCAGCAGCTTGGTTGGACAGGACTACGAGCAGTACTTC.

The J gene is TRBJ1-1, the V gene TRBV7-2; weak D call: TRBD1 (5 bases). This CDR3 is 14 amino acids long. The germline V and J ends were trimmed by 1 base and 7 bases, with 13 bases remaining between them. The germline V gene has CDR1 SGHTA and CDR2 FQGNSA. CDR3 sequence: CASSLVFGGGEAFF. DNA for the CDR3: TGTGCCAGCAGCTTAGTTTTCGGTGGGGGTGAAGCTTTCTTT.

This clone occurred a few times. The V call is TRBV19, the J call TRBJ1-1; D is possibly TRBD1 (5 bases). The CDR3 loop spans 13 amino acids. V was clipped by 6 bases and J by 1 base, with 9 bases between them. In germline, CDR1 is LNHDA, CDR2 SQIVND (reference sequence). CDR3 amino acids: CASRRTQNTEAFF. CDR3 nucleotides: TGTGCCAGTAGGAGGACACAGAACACTGAAGCTTTCTTT. Full variable domain (outside the CDR3, taken from reference TRBV19 and TRBJ1-1): DGGITQSPKYLFRKEGQNVTLSCEQNLNHDAMYWYRQDPGQGLRLIYYSQIVNDFQKGDIAEGYSVSREKKESFPLTVTSAQKNPTAFYLCASRRTQNTEAFFGQGTRLTVV.

This clone has only one observation. V usage is TRBV14 and J usage is TRBJ2-2, with D unresolved. The V end lost 7 bases, the J end lost 4 bases, and 13 bases lay between the germline ends. This CDR3 region has 14 residues. Germline V gives CDR1 SGHDN, CDR2 FVKESK. For the CDR3, the DNA is TGTGCCAGCACCCACTTACCGAGCACCGGGGAGCTGTTTTTT. Protein sequence: CASTHLPSTGELFF.

The chain employs TRBV15 and TRBJ2-7, with D perhaps matching TRBD1 (5 bases). CDR1 LNHNV and CDR2 YYDKDF come from the germline V gene (reference sequence). The V end lost 1 base, the J end lost 1 base, and 11 bases lay between the germline ends. The CDR3 is made up of 15 amino acids. CDR3 protein: CATSRGQPDSYEQYF. CDR3 in DNA: TGTGCCACCAGCAGAGGACAGCCCGATTCCTACGAGCAGTACTTC. The whole variable domain, filled in from reference TRBV15 and TRBJ2-7, reads DAMVIQNPRYQVTQFGKPVTLSCSQTLNHNVMYWYQQKSSQAPKLLFHYYDKDFNNEADTPDNFQSRRPNTSFCFLDIRSPGLGDTAMYLCATSRGQPDSYEQYFGPGTRLTVT.

This clone was seen a few times. V is TRBV30 and J is TRBJ1-6; D is unclear. The CDR3 has 13 residues. V was shortened by 2 bases and J by 8 bases, with 10 bases between the two germline ends. CDR1 is GTSNPN and CDR2 is SVGIG in the germline V gene (reference sequence). The DNA for the CDR3 is TGTGCCTGGAGTAATGGTCGTGATTCACCCCTCCACTTT. Protein sequence: CAWSNGRDSPLHF.

A few counts support this clone. V and J are TRBV7-2 and TRBJ2-5; D not certain. CDR1 is SGHTA, CDR2 FQGNSA, per germline. The CDR3 has 15 residues. Trimming removed 0 bases from V and 5 bases from J, with 13 bases in between. CDR3 DNA sequence: TGTGCCAGCAGCTTAGCGATGGCTTCCCTCGAGACCCAGTACTTC. The encoded protein is CASSLAMASLETQYF.

The rearrangement uses TRBV6-5 and TRBJ2-3; unclear D gene. The V gene's germline CDR1 is MNHEY and CDR2 SVGAGI. The CDR3 extends over 14 amino acids. V shed 2 bases and J shed 0 bases, with 6 bases lying between them. CDR3 DNA: TGTGCCAGCAGTTACATGGGGAGCACAGATACGCAGTATTTT. This gives the protein CASSYMGSTDTQYF.

This sequence joins TRBV6-5 and TRBJ2-5; possible D gene TRBD2, 5 bases. The J call could be wrong; TRBJ2-7 is a better fit for the DNA end. The germline CDR1 and CDR2 sequences are MNHEY and SVGAGI. The CDR3 spans 14 residues. The CDR3 sequence: CASKPGRGSYEQYF. The CDR3 DNA is TGTGCCAGCAAGCCCGGGCGAGGGTCCTACGAGCAGTACTTC.